The source of this T cell receptor beta chain is a study of shared clonotypes between healthy human individuals. Running of the assay took place at deep level. The method was immunoSEQ multiplex PCR; TCRdb's version includes in-frame clones alone and lacks a portion of them. The data contain 2,500,000 or so clones, 92% of them singletons. The CDR3 is 13 residues long. V was pared by 4 bases and J by 3 bases, with 10 bases between. Germline V gene lookup returns CDR1 SGHDT and CDR2 YYEEEE. This TCR derives from a man aged 18 to 29 in good health. Some clones in this sample may be carry-over from other donors' samples. Sample: naive CD4+ T cells from PBMCs. The sample's subset: CD45RA+ positively selected. This chain uses TRBV5-6 with TRBJ1-2; D gene ambiguous. This chain's CDR3 is CASSALPDYGYTF. DNA of the CDR3: TGTGCCAGCAGCGCCCTCCCGGACTATGGCTACACCTTC.